This T cell receptor (beta chain) was sequenced for a study of T cells in Graves' hyperthyroidism and ophthalmopathy. This clonotype showed up many times. The antigen remains undetermined. TCR beta CDR3 regions were amplified from RNA transcripts. Using the HTBI primer set, a first-round RT-PCR was run on the TCR CDR3. TCRdb re-derived calls from the multiplex PCR reads in MiXCR, one entry per CDR3 protein. The sample has around 290,000 distinct CDR3 sequences, 13% seen once. Overall study results and limits: Researchers report that a 13 V-J model separated ophthalmopathy from stable hyperthyroidism.

This CDR3 has 13 residues. V was trimmed by 8 bases and J by 5 bases, leaving 16 bases between them. Germline CDR1 is WSHSY and CDR2 is SAAADI. Preceding any ophthalmopathy symptoms, the blood sample dates from first hyperthyroidism diagnosis. V gene TRBV10-2 combines with J gene TRBJ2-7; maybe TRBD2 (6 bases). Sequencing used blood. The TCR comes from a woman aged 25 to 45 with Graves' hyperthyroidism that later progressed to Graves' ophthalmopathy. CDR3 in DNA: TGCGCCAGCGCGTGGCGGGACTTCGACGAGCAGTACTTC. It specifies CASAWRDFDEQYF.